The present TCR beta chain was sequenced within a study of response to subunit inactivated influenza vaccine. TCRdb reprocessed the RT-PCR reads with MiXCR, giving one entry per CDR3 protein. The table has 600,000 to 700,000 distinct CDR3 sequences, approximately 15% seen once. A remark on this clonotype: Its antigen is still unknown.

Study-wide results and caveats: New T cells are recruited in small numbers by each seasonal influenza vaccination, according to the authors' suggestion.

The CDR3 contains 13 residues. V was pared by 7 bases and J by 6 bases, with 18 bases between. Germline assignment: CDR1 DFQATT and CDR2 SNEGSKA (reference sequence). The sample consisted of PBMCs from blood, taken 14 to 15 days before vaccination. This clonotype was obtained from a man between 45 and 60 years old who received an inactivated influenza vaccine. The chain couples TRBV20-1 to TRBJ1-2, with unresolved D. The DNA of the CDR3 is TGCAGTGGGCTAGAGGGTGGGTTGCATGGCTACACCTTC. It translates to CSGLEGGLHGYTF.